This T cell receptor (beta chain) emerged from a study of OX40 agonist ivuxolimab in advanced cancers. Some clones are missing from TCRdb's copy, which holds only in-frame ones; the method was immunoSEQ multiplex PCR. The table lists 66,000 or so clones, roughly 85% of them singletons. Germline loops: CDR1 MNHNY, CDR2 SVGAGI (reference sequence). Trimming removed 7 bases from V and 5 bases from J; junction bases left unmatched: 7. The CDR3 length is 14 residues. This chain joins TRBV6-6 and TRBJ1-2; TRBD1 agrees at 10 bases. This material consisted of CD4+ or CD8+ T cells sorted from blood, taken in a trial of the OX40 agonist ivuxolimab. The TCR sequence derives from an adult with an advanced solid tumor such as melanoma, head and neck, liver or kidney cancer. The CDR3 loop is CASTETGGAYGYTF. CDR3 nucleotide sequence: TGTGCCAGCACCGAGACAGGGGGCGCGTATGGCTACACCTTC.